The next 19 T cell receptor beta chains were all read from a single sample in a study of cytomegalovirus exposure and HLA in healthy donors. A multiplex PCR was run with 60 Vbeta primers and 13 Jbeta primers. Data came from immunoSEQ multiplex PCR; TCRdb stores just in-frame clones and leaves some out. The sample has about 200,000 clones, roughly 83% seen once. What was sequenced was PBMCs. Receptors were obtained from a male donor in good health and CMV-seropositive.

This chain connects TRBV7-9 to TRBJ2-5; perhaps TRBD1 as D (6 bases). The DNA end lines up better with TRBJ2-7; the J call may be wrong. Germline V gene data show CDR1 as SEHNR and CDR2 as FQNEAQ (reference sequence). This CDR3 is 14 amino acids long. CDR3 sequence (DNA): TGTGCCAGCAGTTTCGGGACACCTGTCCACGAGCAGTACTTC. It is translated as CASSFGTPVHEQYF.

The rearrangement joins TRBV5-4 to TRBJ2-7, with D perhaps matching TRBD2 (5 bases). Trimming shortened V by 3 bases and J by 3 bases, and 7 bases separated the two germline ends. The CDR3 runs to 12 residues. Per germline, CDR1 SGHNT and CDR2 YYREEE (reference sequence). CDR3 region: CASSYGDYEQYF. CDR3 sequence (DNA): TGTGCCAGCAGCTACGGGGACTACGAGCAGTACTTC.

The chain recombines TRBV5-1 with TRBJ2-3, with D possibly being TRBD1 (5 bases). V dropped 1 base and J dropped 0 bases, with 12 bases sitting between them. In germline, CDR1 is SGHRS, CDR2 YFSETQ. CDR3 length: 16 residues. This chain's CDR3 is CASSLKGQASTDTQYF. The CDR3 DNA reads as TGCGCCAGCAGCTTGAAGGGGCAGGCCAGCACAGATACGCAGTATTTT.

The chain is built from TRBV7-9 and TRBJ2-5; D is unclear. The CDR3 has 15 amino acids. V lost 1 base and J 2 bases, leaving 11 bases between the germline ends. Germline V gene sequence: CDR1 SEHNR, CDR2 FQNEAQ (reference sequence). In DNA, the CDR3 is TGTGCCAGCAGCTTAGGGTGGGCAGTGCAAGAGACCCAGTACTTC. Its protein is CASSLGWAVQETQYF.

To note about this clone: The sample holds other DNA sequences that translate to the same CDR3. The chain carries TRBV7-2 and TRBJ1-5, with 8 bases aligning to TRBD1. V trimming: 5 bases; J trimming: 6 bases; junction bases outside the gene matches: 6. From germline, CDR1 is SGHTA and CDR2 FQGNSA. CDR3 length: 14 residues. CDR3 protein: CASSPDRGGQPQHF. CDR3 bases: TGTGCCAGCAGCCCCGACAGGGGCGGTCAGCCCCAGCATTTT.

The V gene is TRBV28, the J gene TRBJ2-3; 9 nucleotides agree with TRBD2. V lost 5 bases and J lost 1; bases outside the gene matches: 7. The CDR3 runs to 16 residues. The V gene's germline CDR1 is MDHEN and CDR2 SYDVKM. DNA of the CDR3: TGTGCCAGCAGTGATCCCTTAGCGGGAGGCACAGATACGCAGTATTTT. Translation: CASSDPLAGGTDTQYF.

The chain is built from TRBV18 and TRBJ1-6, with TRBD1 matching 7 bases. The CDR3 covers 16 residues. The J segment lost 6 bases and the V segment lost 6 bases, leaving 11 bases of the junction unmatched. CDR1 and CDR2 (germline): KGHSH, LQKENI. CDR3 DNA: TGTGCCAGCTCGCCCCGGTCCAGGGGGAGTAATTCACCCCTCCACTTT. As protein: CASSPRSRGSNSPLHF. The whole variable domain, remainder taken from reference TRBV18 and TRBJ1-6, is NAGVMQNPRHLVRRRGQEARLRCSPMKGHSHVYWYRQLPEEGLKFMVYLQKENIIDESGMPKERFSAEFPKEGPSILRIQQVVRGDSAAYFCASSPRSRGSNSPLHFGNGTRLTVT.

The gene calls are TRBV4-2 and TRBJ2-2; the match to TRBD1 covers 7 bases. The CDR3 has 15 residues. Germline V gene data show CDR1 as LGHNA and CDR2 as YNFKEQ. V lost 4 bases to trimming and J lost 5 bases; unmatched junction nucleotides: 7. The DNA for the CDR3 is TGTGCCAGCAGCCCGACATTACAGGGGACCGGGGAGCTGTTTTTT. It specifies CASSPTLQGTGELFF.

The rearrangement links TRBV6-1 to TRBJ1-2; 7 nucleotides match TRBD1. The CDR3 consists of 13 residues. J was trimmed by 4 bases and V by 3 bases; bases with no gene match: 2. Looked up from germline, CDR1 is MNHNS and CDR2 is SASEGT. CDR3 bases: TGTGCCAGCAGTGACAGGGGGGCCTATGGCTACACCTTC. Protein: CASSDRGAYGYTF.

V gene TRBV28 combines with J gene TRBJ2-5; tentatively, D is TRBD2 (7 bases). Germline CDR1 reads MDHEN; CDR2 reads SYDVKM. V was trimmed by 3 bases and J by 1 base, leaving 21 bases between them. This CDR3 spans 18 amino acids. CDR3 DNA: TGTGCCAGCAGTTTTGAGTTCGGGGGGCCCTCGGCCCAAGAGACCCAGTACTTC. Translating gives CASSFEFGGPSAQETQYF.

Here the CDR3 DNA reads TGTGCCAGCAGTTACTCTGGCGGCGGTGGCGGAGCTTTCTTT. Protein: CASSYSGGGGGAFF. The rearrangement links TRBV6-6 to TRBJ1-1; D is unresolved. Per germline, CDR1 MNHNY and CDR2 SVGAGI (reference sequence). V was trimmed by 0 bases and J by 10 bases, leaving 15 bases between them. CDR3 length equals 14 residues.

This chain joins TRBV9 and TRBJ2-1; 10 bases are shared with TRBD2. The germline V gene has CDR1 SGDLS and CDR2 YYNGEE. The CDR3 has 15 residues. Trimming at V came to 4 bases and at J to 7 bases, leaving 8 bases not matched to a gene. The CDR3 protein is CASSISGGPRNEQFF. In DNA form, the CDR3 reads TGTGCCAGCAGCATTAGCGGGGGGCCAAGGAATGAGCAGTTCTTC.

The chain's CDR3 is CATSQMQGGYNEQFF. In DNA form, the CDR3 reads TGTGCCACCAGTCAAATGCAGGGAGGCTACAATGAGCAGTTCTTC. The chain joins TRBV15 to TRBJ2-1; weak D call: TRBD2 (6 bases). Germline V CDR1 and CDR2: LNHNV, YYDKDF (reference sequence). The CDR3 length is 15 residues. V shed 6 bases and J shed 3 bases, with 15 bases lying between them. Combining the CDR3 with reference TRBV15 and TRBJ2-1 gives the whole variable domain DAMVIQNPRYQVTQFGKPVTLSCSQTLNHNVMYWYQQKSSQAPKLLFHYYDKDFNNEADTPDNFQSRRPNTSFCFLDIRSPGLGDTAMYLCATSQMQGGYNEQFFGPGTRLTVL.

The J gene is TRBJ1-3, the V gene TRBV18; D possibly corresponds to TRBD1 (6 bases). This CDR3 has 15 amino acids. The germline V gene has CDR1 KGHSH and CDR2 LQKENI. V lost 6 bases and J 4 bases, leaving 16 bases between the germline ends. The DNA for the CDR3 is TGTGCCAGCTCTCGCGGGGGGACATACGGAAACACCATATATTTT. Protein sequence: CASSRGGTYGNTIYF.

This sequence joins TRBV7-9 and TRBJ1-2; D might be TRBD1 (5 bases). The V end was cut by 5 bases, the J end by 7 bases, with 20 bases between. The CDR3 has 15 amino acids. Germline CDR1 is SEHNR and CDR2 is FQNEAQ (reference sequence). As DNA, the CDR3 is TGTGCCAGCAGCGGGCAGGCAGGGAAAGGTGGTGGCTACACCTTC. Residues: CASSGQAGKGGGYTF.

The table lists this clone with a few counts. V is TRBV14 and J is TRBJ2-7; D uncertain. Germline loops: CDR1 SGHDN, CDR2 FVKESK. CDR3 size: 13 residues. The V gene lost 3 bases and the J gene lost 7 bases, with 13 bases spanning the gap. The CDR3 DNA is TGTGCCAGCAGCCACAAGAGCCCGCGGGAGCAGTACTTC. It specifies CASSHKSPREQYF. Full variable domain (outside the CDR3, taken from reference TRBV14 and TRBJ2-7): EAGVTQFPSHSVIEKGQTVTLRCDPISGHDNLYWYRRVMGKEIKFLLHFVKESKQDESGMPNNRFLAERTGGTYSTLKVQPAELEDSGVYFCASSHKSPREQYFGPGTRLTVT.

This clone was found once. The rearrangement joins TRBV19 to TRBJ2-5, with a tentative D call TRBD1 (7 bases). Per germline, CDR1 LNHDA and CDR2 SQIVND (reference sequence). The CDR3 runs to 14 residues. Trimming cost V 8 bases and J 4 bases, with 17 bases left between them. This chain's CDR3 is CASRETGLGETQYF. The CDR3 region has the DNA TGTGCCAGTCGGGAGACAGGGCTGGGAGAGACCCAGTACTTC.

The chain is built from TRBV2 and TRBJ2-3; 9 nucleotides match TRBD1. V was clipped by 3 bases and J by 5 bases; unmatched bases: 6. CDR3 size: 15 residues. Germline loops: CDR1 SNHLY, CDR2 FYNNEI. The CDR3 nucleotides are TGTGCCAGCAGTGACCTAGACAGGGGGAGAGATACGCAGTATTTT. Translated, it gives CASSDLDRGRDTQYF.

V is TRBV19 and J is TRBJ2-1; 9 nucleotides agree with TRBD2. Germline V CDR1 and CDR2: LNHDA, SQIVND (reference sequence). The CDR3 covers 14 residues. Trimming cost V 4 bases and J 7 bases; bases outside gene matches: 5. CDR3: CASSRLAGNNEQFF. CDR3 DNA: TGTGCCAGTAGTAGGCTAGCGGGAAATAATGAGCAGTTCTTC.